This entry is about one T cell receptor beta chain. In the original processing: Reference gene primer amplification gave estimated nucleated cell counts. TCRdb's table, derived via immunoSEQ multiplex PCR, lists solely in-frame clones and lacks some. The DNA was the basis for D and trimming; V, J and clone size are from that table. The sample records a few hundred thousand clones, approximately 85% being singletons. Germline CDR1 reads SEHNR; CDR2 reads FQNEAQ (reference sequence). Trimming removed 2 bases from V and 0 bases from J, with 8 bases in between. There are 15 residues in the CDR3. The sample comes from a study of blood T cell repertoires in COVID-19.

The sequence derives from a man aged 50 to 60 with active or convalescent COVID-19. This chain links TRBV7-9 with TRBJ1-3, with no clear D. Sequencing was done on a sample of peripheral blood. The CDR3 nucleotides are TGTGCCAGCAGCTTATCTGTCTCCTCTGGAAACACCATATATTTT. Its translation is CASSLSVSSGNTIYF.